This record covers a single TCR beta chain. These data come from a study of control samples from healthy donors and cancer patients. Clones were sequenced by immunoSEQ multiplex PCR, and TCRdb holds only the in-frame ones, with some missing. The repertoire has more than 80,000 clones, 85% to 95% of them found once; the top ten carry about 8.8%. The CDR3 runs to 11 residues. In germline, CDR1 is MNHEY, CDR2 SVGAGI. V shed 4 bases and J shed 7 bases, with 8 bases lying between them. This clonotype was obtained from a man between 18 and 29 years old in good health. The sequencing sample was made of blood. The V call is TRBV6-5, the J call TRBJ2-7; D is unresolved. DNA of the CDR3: TGTGCCAGCAGTTCCCTGGGAGAGCAGTACTTC. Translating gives CASSSLGEQYF.